The subject of this entry is one TCR beta chain. Its antigen is as yet unknown. Researchers made TCR beta libraries by using iRepertoire HTBI primers and running Arm-PCR on CDR3 regions. One entry per CDR3 protein results from TCRdb running MiXCR on the multiplex PCR reads. This sample carries a few hundred thousand distinct CDR3 sequences, roughly a quarter of them seen once, and the ten largest clones take about a quarter. This sample is part of a study of regulatory T cells in long-lasting Graves disease. The study, taken as a whole, reports: Persistent Graves' patients had lower TCR diversity than newly diagnosed ones.

Sample time point: persistent/refractory GD, antithyroid drugs over 5 years with positive TRAb. The TCR library was prepared using RNA isolated from PBMCs. The CDR3 sequence is 17 residues long. CDR1 SNHLY and CDR2 FYNNEI come from the germline V gene. J gave up 1 base and V 4 bases, and 10 bases lay outside the gene matches. The material was peripheral blood mononuclear cells (PBMCs), obtained when the disease was refractory, from a patient treated with antithyroid drugs. The chain is built from TRBV2 and TRBJ2-3; 8 bases match TRBD2. The TCR sequence derives from a female donor with Graves disease. The CDR3 spells CASSGLLLAGRTDTQYF. CDR3 sequence (DNA): TGTGCCAGCAGTGGGCTTTTGCTAGCGGGCCGCACAGATACGCAGTATTTT.